The next 8 T cell receptor beta chains were all read from a single sample in a study of CD8+ T cells in alopecia areata. Treatment indicated: oral pan-JAK inhibitor, 5-10 mg twice daily. Following extraction, RNA underwent reverse transcription to cDNA, which served as the sequencing template. Using immunoSEQ multiplex PCR, the repertoire was profiled, and TCRdb retains in-frame clones only, with some absent. The data contain nearly 95,000 clones, about three quarters of them singletons. Here the sequenced sample was CD8+ T cells sorted from blood, taken at week 44, from a patient treated with tofacitinib. Source of these receptors: a human donor with alopecia areata.

In this sample, this clone turned up a few times. This chain connects TRBV20-1 to TRBJ1-2; TRBD1 might be the D (6 bases). Trimming cost V 6 bases and J 8 bases, with 10 bases left between them. Germline V gives CDR1 DFQATT, CDR2 SNEGSKA (reference sequence). This CDR3 comprises 10 residues. CDR3 in amino acids: CSAVGGGYTF. CDR3 DNA: TGCAGTGCCGTAGGGGGGGGCTACACCTTC.

This CDR3 reads CASSLPASGGFRGNVLTF. The CDR3 DNA is TGTGCCAGCAGCCTCCCCGCTAGCGGGGGTTTCAGAGGCAACGTCCTGACTTTC. The V and J genes are TRBV7-2 and TRBJ2-6; the match to TRBD2 covers 10 bases. J lost 9 bases, V lost 5 bases, and 16 bases had no gene match. The CDR3 is 18 amino acids. Per the germline V gene, CDR1 is SGHTA and CDR2 is FQGNSA.

V is TRBV29-1 and J is TRBJ2-1; D not certain. CDR1 and CDR2 (germline): SQVTM, ANQGSEA. CDR3 length: 15 residues. V lost 0 bases to trimming and J lost 13 bases, with 22 bases between them. CDR3 sequence: CSVEESSAPGPQQFF. DNA of the CDR3: TGCAGCGTTGAAGAGTCAAGCGCACCCGGTCCTCAACAGTTCTTC.

The chain uses TRBV9 and TRBJ1-2, with D possibly TRBD1 on 5 matching bases. The CDR3 is 15 amino acids. Germline V CDR1 and CDR2: SGDLS, YYNGEE. Trimming stripped 4 bases from V and 2 bases from J, with 15 bases between. CDR3 sequence: CASSPAGTTNYGYTF. The CDR3, as DNA: TGTGCCAGCAGCCCAGCCGGGACGACCAACTATGGCTACACCTTC.

V usage is TRBV29-1 and J usage is TRBJ2-3, with 11 bases matching TRBD1. The CDR3 runs to 17 residues. Germline V gene sequence: CDR1 SQVTM, CDR2 ANQGSEA. The V gene end was trimmed by 0 bases and the J gene end by 4 bases; junction bases not matched to a gene: 9. CDR3 loop: CSVEDLGRTGGADTQYF. The CDR3 nucleotides read TGCAGCGTTGAAGATCTAGGAAGGACAGGGGGCGCAGATACGCAGTATTTT.

As concerns this clone: Other DNA sequences within the sample encode an identical CDR3. V is TRBV4-3 and J is TRBJ2-1; D is unresolved. Looked up from germline, CDR1 is LGHNA and CDR2 is YSLEER. The V end was cut by 3 bases, the J end by 6 bases, with 9 bases between. This CDR3 has 13 residues. The CDR3, as DNA: TGCGCCAGCAGCCAGTCTCTATCCAATGAGCAGTTCTTC. This codes for CASSQSLSNEQFF.

Here the CDR3 DNA reads TGCGCCAGCAGCTTGTCAGGACCGGGGTCCTATGGCTACACCTTC. Translation: CASSLSGPGSYGYTF. The chain joins TRBV5-1 to TRBJ1-2; D is undetermined. Germline CDR1 is SGHRS and CDR2 is YFSETQ. V was pared by 1 base and J by 4 bases, with 14 bases between. The CDR3 has 15 residues. The full variable domain, rest sourced from reference TRBV5-1 and TRBJ1-2, is KAGVTQTPRYLIKTRGQQVTLSCSPISGHRSVSWYQQTPGQGLQFLFEYFSETQRNKGNFPGRFSGRQFSNSRSEMNVSTLELGDSALYLCASSLSGPGSYGYTFGSGTRLTVV.

CDR3 in amino acids: CASGPHNEQFF. Here the CDR3 DNA reads TGTGCTAGTGGTCCGCACAATGAGCAGTTCTTC. The genes are TRBV12-5 and TRBJ2-1, with D unresolved. CDR3 length equals 11 residues. Germline V gives CDR1 LGHNT, CDR2 FRNRAP. Trimming pared 5 bases from V and 5 bases from J, leaving 4 bases between.